This TCR beta chain was observed in a study of T-cell reconstitution after alpha-beta-depleted transplantation in children. General study findings and limits: Reported findings indicate that, about two months after transplant, alpha-beta T cells came from several hundred expanded clones, which were derived from non-depleted graft cells. Most T-cell counts and diversity one year after the transplant came from T cells that were newly produced.

This clonotype was found many times. No antigen is known for it. Preparing the TCRbeta library involved the use of unique molecular identifiers. A single record per CDR3 protein comes from TCRdb applying MiXCR to the PCR reads. Here the sample spans 97,000 or so distinct CDR3 sequences, about 6.8% being singletons. The V gene lost 8 bases and the J gene lost 5 bases, with 18 bases spanning the gap. From germline, CDR1 is SGHVS and CDR2 FNYEAQ. This CDR3 contains 15 residues. The chain joins TRBV7-6 to TRBJ2-2; weak D call: TRBD2 (7 bases). Material: PBMCs, obtained before TCRalphabeta/CD19-depleted stem cell transplant. The TCR was taken from a boy aged 2 to 10 with acute lymphoblastic leukemia, due to receive a stem cell transplant. CDR3 in amino acids: CASGLGGARTGELFF. CDR3 bases: TGTGCCAGCGGACTGGGGGGGGCCCGAACCGGGGAGCTGTTTTTT.